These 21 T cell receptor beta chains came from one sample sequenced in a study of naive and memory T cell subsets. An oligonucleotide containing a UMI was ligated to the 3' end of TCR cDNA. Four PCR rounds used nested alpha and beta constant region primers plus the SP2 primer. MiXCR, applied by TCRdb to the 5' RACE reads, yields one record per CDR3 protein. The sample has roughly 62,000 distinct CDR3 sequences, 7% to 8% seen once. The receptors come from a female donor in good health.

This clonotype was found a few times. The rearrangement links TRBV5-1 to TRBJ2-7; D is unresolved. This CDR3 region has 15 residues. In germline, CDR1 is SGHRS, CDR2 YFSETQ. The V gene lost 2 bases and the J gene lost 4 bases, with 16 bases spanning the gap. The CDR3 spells CASSLAAPQVYEQYF. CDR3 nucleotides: TGCGCCAGCAGCTTAGCAGCTCCCCAGGTTTACGAGCAGTACTTC.

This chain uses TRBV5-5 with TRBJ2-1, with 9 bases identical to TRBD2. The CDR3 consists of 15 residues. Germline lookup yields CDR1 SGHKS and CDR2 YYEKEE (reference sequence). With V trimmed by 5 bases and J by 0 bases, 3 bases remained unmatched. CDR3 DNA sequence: TGTGCCAGCAGTCGGACTAGCGACTCCTACAATGAGCAGTTCTTC. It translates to CASSRTSDSYNEQFF.

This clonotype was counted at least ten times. The CDR3 reads CSVALPMNTEAFF. CDR3 in DNA: TGCAGCGTTGCTCTTCCCATGAACACTGAAGCTTTCTTT. This chain uses TRBV29-1 with TRBJ1-1; D gene ambiguous. This CDR3 has 13 amino acids. CDR1 SQVTM and CDR2 ANQGSEA come from the germline V gene. V lost 4 bases to trimming and J lost 0 bases, with 9 bases between them.

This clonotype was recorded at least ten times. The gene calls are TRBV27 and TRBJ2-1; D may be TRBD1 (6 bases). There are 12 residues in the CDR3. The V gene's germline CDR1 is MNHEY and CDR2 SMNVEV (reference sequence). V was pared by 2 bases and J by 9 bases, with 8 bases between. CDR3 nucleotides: TGTGCCAGCAGTTTAATAGGGGGTGAGCAGTTCTTC. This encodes CASSLIGGEQFF.

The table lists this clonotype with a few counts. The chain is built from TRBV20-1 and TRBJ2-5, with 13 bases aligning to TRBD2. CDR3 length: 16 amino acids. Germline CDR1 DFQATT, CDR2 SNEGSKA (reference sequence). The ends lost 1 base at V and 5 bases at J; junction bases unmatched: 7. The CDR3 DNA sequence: TGCAGTGCTAGAGGGGTACTAGCGGGGGGGCGCGAGACCCAGTACTTC. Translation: CSARGVLAGGRETQYF.

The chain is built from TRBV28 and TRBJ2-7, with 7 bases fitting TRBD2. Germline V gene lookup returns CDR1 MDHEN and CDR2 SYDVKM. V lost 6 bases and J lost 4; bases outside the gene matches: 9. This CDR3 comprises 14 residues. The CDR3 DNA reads TGTGCCAGCAGGTCTAGCGGATCCAGGTACGAGCAGTACTTC. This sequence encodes CASRSSGSRYEQYF.

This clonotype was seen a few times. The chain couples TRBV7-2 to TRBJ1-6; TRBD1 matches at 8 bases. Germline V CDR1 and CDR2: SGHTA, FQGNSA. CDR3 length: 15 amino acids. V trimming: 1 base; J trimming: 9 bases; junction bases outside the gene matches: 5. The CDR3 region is CASSLDRDRISPLHF. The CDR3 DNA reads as TGTGCCAGCAGCTTAGACCGGGACAGGATTTCACCCCTCCACTTT.

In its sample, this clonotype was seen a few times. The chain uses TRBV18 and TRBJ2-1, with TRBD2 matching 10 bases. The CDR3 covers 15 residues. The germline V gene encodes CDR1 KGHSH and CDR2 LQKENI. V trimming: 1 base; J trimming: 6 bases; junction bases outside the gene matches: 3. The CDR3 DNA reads TGTGCCAGCTCACCACTAGCGGGAGGTATCAATGAGCAGTTCTTC. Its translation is CASSPLAGGINEQFF.

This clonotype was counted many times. In DNA form, the CDR3 reads TGTGCCAGCAGCTCGACACCCAACACTGAAGCTTTCTTT. Its protein product is CASSSTPNTEAFF. The chain couples TRBV2 to TRBJ1-1, with no clear D. This CDR3 comprises 13 residues. Deletions cut 6 bases from V and 2 bases from J, with 10 bases between. The V gene's germline CDR1 is SNHLY and CDR2 FYNNEI. The full variable domain, completed using reference TRBV2 and TRBJ1-1, is EPEVTQTPSHQVTQMGQEVILRCVPISNHLYFYWYRQILGQKVEFLVSFYNNEISEKSEIFDDQFSVERPDGSNFTLKIRSTKLEDSAMYFCASSSTPNTEAFFGQGTRLTVV.

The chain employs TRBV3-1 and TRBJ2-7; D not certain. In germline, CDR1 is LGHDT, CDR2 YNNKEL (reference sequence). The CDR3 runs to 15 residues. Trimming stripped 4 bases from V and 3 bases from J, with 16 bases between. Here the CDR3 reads CASSPSPAPSYEQYF. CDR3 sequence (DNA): TGTGCCAGCAGCCCCTCCCCAGCGCCTAGCTACGAGCAGTACTTC.

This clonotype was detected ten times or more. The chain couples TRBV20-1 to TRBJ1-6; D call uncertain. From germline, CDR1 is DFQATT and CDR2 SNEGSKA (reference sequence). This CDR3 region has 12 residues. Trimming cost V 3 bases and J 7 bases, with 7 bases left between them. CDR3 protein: CSASQPNSPLHF. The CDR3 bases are TGCAGTGCTAGCCAGCCCAATTCACCCCTCCACTTT.

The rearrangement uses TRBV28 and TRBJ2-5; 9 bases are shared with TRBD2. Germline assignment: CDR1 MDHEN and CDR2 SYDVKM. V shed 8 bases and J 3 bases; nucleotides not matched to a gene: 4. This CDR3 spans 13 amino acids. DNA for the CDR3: TGTGCCAGCCGGCCTAGCGGGGAAGAGACCCAGTACTTC. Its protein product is CASRPSGEETQYF.

CDR3 bases: TGTGCCAGCAGAGAGGGGACGGCGGGAGAGTGGGAGACCCAGTACTTC. Its protein is CASREGTAGEWETQYF. The chain joins TRBV6-6 to TRBJ2-5; 7 bases are shared with TRBD2. The CDR3 length is 16 residues. Trimming cost V 6 bases and J 5 bases; bases outside gene matches: 15. Germline V CDR1 and CDR2: MNHNY, SVGAGI (reference sequence).

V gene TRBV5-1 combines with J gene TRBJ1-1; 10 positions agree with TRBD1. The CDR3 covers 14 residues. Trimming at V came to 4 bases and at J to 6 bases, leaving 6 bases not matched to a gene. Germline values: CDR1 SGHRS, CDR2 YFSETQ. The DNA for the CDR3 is TGCGCCAGCAGCACCGGGACAGGGGCCGCTGAAGCTTTCTTT. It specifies CASSTGTGAAEAFF.

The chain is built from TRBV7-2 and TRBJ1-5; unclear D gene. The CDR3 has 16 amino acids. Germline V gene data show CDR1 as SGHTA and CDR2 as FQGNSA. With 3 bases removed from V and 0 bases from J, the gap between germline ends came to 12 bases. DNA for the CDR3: TGTGCCAGCAGCTTGGAAGGCGCGGTTAGCAATCAGCCCCAGCATTTT. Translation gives CASSLEGAVSNQPQHF. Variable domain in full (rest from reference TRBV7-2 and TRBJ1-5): GAGVSQSPSNKVTEKGKDVELRCDPISGHTALYWYRQSLGQGLEFLIYFQGNSAPDKSGLPSDRFSAERTGGSVSTLTIQRTQQEDSAVYLCASSLEGAVSNQPQHFGDGTRLSIL.

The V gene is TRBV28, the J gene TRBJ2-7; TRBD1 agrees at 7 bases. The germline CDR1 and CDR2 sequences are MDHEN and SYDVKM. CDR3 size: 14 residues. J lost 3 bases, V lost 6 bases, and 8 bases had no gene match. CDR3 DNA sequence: TGTGCCAGCAGCTCGGTAGACAGGGACTACGAGCAGTACTTC. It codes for CASSSVDRDYEQYF.

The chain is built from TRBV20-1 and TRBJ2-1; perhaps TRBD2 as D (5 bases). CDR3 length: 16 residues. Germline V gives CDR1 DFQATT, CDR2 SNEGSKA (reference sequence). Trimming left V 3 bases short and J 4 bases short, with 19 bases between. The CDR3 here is CSASPDYPLRYNEQFF. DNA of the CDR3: TGCAGTGCTAGCCCCGACTACCCCCTCCGGTACAATGAGCAGTTCTTC.

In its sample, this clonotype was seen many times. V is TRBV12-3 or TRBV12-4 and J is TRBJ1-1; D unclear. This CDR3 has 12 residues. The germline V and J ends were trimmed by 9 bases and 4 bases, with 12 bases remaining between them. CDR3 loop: CASNRDFTEAFF. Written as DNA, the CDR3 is TGTGCCAGTAACCGGGATTTCACTGAAGCTTTCTTT.

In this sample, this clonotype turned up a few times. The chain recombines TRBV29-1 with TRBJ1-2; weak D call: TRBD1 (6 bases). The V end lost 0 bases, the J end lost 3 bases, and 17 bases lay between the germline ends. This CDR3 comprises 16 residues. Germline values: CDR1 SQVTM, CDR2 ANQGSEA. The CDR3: CSVEDSGYRVDYGYTF. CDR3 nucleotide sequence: TGCAGCGTTGAAGATTCAGGGTACAGGGTTGACTATGGCTACACCTTC.

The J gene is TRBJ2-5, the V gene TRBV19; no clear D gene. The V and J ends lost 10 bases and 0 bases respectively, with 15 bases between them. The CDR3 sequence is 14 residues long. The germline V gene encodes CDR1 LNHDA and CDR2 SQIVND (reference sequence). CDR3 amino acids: CATQDPLDQETQYF. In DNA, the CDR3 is TGTGCCACACAAGACCCACTGGACCAAGAGACCCAGTACTTC.

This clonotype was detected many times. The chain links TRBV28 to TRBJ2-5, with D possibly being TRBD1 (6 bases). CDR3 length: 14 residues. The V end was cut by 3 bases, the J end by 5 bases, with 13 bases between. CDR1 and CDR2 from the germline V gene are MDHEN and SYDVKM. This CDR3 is CASSLQGRIETQYF. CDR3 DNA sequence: TGTGCCAGCAGTTTGCAGGGGAGAATCGAGACCCAGTACTTC.